The source of this TCR beta chain is a study of cytomegalovirus exposure and HLA in healthy donors. General study findings and limits: Further analysis, carried out later, found HLA-associated TCR beta chains more clonally expanded than equally common other chains. After further analysis at a later stage, 15,000 to 20,000 TCR beta sequences were associated with HLA alleles at 0.05 false discovery rate.

A note on this clone: Its cognate antigen is unknown.

The PCR contained 60 Vbeta and 13 Jbeta primers. Profiling relied on immunoSEQ multiplex PCR, and the TCRdb table lists in-frame clones only, not all of them. Of around 200,000 clones listed, more than 80% were seen once; the top ten hold 0.5% to 0.8%. This CDR3 has 12 residues. Trimming shortened V by 4 bases and J by 7 bases, and 10 bases separated the two germline ends. Germline V gene lookup returns CDR1 MNHNS and CDR2 SASEGT. This TCR came from a boy younger than 18 in good health and CMV-seronegative. The sequencing input was PBMCs. The chain joins TRBV6-1 to TRBJ1-1; the D is unclear. As DNA, the CDR3 is TGTGCCAGCAGTGCAAGCGGGGATGAAGCTTTCTTT. It codes for CASSASGDEAFF.